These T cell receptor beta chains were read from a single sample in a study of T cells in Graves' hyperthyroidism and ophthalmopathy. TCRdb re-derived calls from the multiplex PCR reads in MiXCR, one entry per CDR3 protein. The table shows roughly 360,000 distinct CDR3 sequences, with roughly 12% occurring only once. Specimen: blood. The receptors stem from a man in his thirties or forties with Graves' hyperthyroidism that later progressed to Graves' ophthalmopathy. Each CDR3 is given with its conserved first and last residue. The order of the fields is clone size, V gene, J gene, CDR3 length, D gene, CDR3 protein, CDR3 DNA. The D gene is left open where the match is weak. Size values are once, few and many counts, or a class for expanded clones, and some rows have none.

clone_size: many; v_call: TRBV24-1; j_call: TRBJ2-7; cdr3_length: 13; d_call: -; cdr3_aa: CATSDARNYEQYF; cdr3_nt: TGTGCCACCAGTGATGCACGGAACTACGAGCAGTACTTC
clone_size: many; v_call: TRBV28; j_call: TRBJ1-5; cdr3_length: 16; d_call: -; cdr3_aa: CASRGIQRGGNQPQHF; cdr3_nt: TGTGCCAGCAGGGGAATACAACGAGGGGGAAATCAGCCCCAGCATTTT
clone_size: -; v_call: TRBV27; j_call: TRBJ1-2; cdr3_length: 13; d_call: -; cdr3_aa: CASSPRELYGYTF; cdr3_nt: TGTGCCAGCAGTCCCCGGGAGCTCTATGGCTACACCTTC
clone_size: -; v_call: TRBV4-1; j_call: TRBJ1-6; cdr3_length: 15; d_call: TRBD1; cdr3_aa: CASSQGQGTSSPLHF; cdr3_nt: TGCGCCAGCAGCCAAGGACAGGGAACGAGCTCACCCCTCCACTTT
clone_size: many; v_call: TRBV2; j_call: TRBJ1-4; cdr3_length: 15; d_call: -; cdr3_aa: CASSDLGSTNEKLFF; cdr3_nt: TGTGCCAGCAGTGACTTGGGGTCAACTAATGAAAAACTGTTTTTT
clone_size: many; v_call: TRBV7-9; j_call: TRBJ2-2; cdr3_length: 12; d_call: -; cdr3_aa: CASSRGDGELFF; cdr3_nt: TGTGCCAGCAGCAGAGGGGACGGGGAGCTGTTTTTT
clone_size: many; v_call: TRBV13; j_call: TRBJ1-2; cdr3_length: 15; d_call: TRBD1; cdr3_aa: CASSFTGTGVGGYTF; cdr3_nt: TGTGCCAGCAGCTTCACTGGGACAGGGGTAGGAGGCTACACCTTC
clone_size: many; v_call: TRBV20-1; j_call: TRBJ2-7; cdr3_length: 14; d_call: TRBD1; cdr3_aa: CSARGTGVSYEQYF; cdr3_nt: TGCAGTGCTAGGGGGACAGGGGTTTCCTACGAGCAGTACTTC
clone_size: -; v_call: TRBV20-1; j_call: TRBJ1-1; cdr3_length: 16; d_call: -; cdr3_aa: CSARDLGEGIGTEAFF; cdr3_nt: TGCAGTGCTAGAGATCTCGGGGAGGGTATTGGAACTGAAGCTTTCTTT
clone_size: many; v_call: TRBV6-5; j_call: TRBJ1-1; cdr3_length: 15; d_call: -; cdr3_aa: CASSYSLLLNTEAFF; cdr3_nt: TGTGCCAGCAGTTACTCACTACTCTTGAACACTGAAGCTTTCTTT
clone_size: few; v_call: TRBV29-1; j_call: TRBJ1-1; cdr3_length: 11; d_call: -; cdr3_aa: CSLKPGTEAFF; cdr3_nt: TGCAGCCTGAAACCCGGCACTGAAGCTTTCTTT
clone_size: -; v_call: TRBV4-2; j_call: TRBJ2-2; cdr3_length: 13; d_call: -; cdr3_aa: CASSQQTSGELFF; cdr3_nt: TGTGCCAGCAGCCAACAGACTAGCGGGGAGCTGTTTTTT
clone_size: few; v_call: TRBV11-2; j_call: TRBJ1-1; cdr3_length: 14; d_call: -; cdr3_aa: CANSLFGLNAEAFF; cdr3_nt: TGTGCCAACAGCCTCTTCGGTCTTAACGCTGAAGCTTTCTTT
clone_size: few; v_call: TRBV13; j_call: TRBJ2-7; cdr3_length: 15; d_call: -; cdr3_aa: CASSLTALQTYEQYF; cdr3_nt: TGTGCCAGCAGCTTAACAGCCCTACAAACCTACGAGCAGTACTTC
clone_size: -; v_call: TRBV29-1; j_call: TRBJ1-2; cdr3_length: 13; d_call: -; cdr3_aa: CSVVLRGDYGYTF; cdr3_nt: TGCAGCGTCGTTCTCAGGGGAGACTATGGCTACACCTTC
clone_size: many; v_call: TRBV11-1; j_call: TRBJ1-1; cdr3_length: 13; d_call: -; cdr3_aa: CASSLGRTIEAFF; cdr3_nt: TGTGCCAGCAGCCTCGGACGAACGATTGAAGCTTTCTTT
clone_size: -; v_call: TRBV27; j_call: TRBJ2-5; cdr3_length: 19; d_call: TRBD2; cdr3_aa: CASSLVRRRGLAGGKTQYF; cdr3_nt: TGTGCCAGCAGTTTAGTGAGGCGGCGAGGCCTAGCGGGGGGAAAGACCCAGTACTTC
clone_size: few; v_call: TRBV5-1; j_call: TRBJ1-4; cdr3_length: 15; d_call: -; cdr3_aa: CASRPGSSTNEKLFF; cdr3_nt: TGCGCCAGCAGGCCAGGGAGTTCAACTAATGAAAAACTGTTTTTT
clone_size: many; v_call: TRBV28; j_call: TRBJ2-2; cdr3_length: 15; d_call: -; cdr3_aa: CASSFGGPNTGELFF; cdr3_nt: TGTGCCAGCAGTTTCGGGGGCCCGAACACCGGGGAGCTGTTTTTT
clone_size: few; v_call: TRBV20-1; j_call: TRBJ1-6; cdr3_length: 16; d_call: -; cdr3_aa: CSARVPSRSYNSPLHF; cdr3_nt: TGCAGTGCTAGAGTGCCGAGTCGCTCCTATAATTCACCCCTCCACTTT
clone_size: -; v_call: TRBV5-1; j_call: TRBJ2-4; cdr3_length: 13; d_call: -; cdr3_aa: CASSGGRGNIQYF; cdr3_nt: TGCGCCAGCAGTGGTGGCCGTGGAAACATTCAGTACTTC
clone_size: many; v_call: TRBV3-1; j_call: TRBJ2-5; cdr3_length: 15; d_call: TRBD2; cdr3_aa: CASSQDIGTMETQYF; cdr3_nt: TGTGCCAGCAGCCAAGATATAGGGACTATGGAGACCCAGTACTTC
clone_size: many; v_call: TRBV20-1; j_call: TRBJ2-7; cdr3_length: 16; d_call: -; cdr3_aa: CSATGTWGTFQYEQYF; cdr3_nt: TGCAGTGCCACCGGGACGTGGGGGACTTTTCAATACGAGCAGTACTTC
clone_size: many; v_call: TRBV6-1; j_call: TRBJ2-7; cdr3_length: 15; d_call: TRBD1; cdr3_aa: CASSSAWDRVEEQYF; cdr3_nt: TGTGCCAGCAGTTCCGCCTGGGACAGGGTGGAGGAGCAGTACTTC
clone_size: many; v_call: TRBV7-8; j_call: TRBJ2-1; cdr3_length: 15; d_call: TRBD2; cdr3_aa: CASSALAGGNNEQFF; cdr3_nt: TGTGCCAGCAGCGCACTAGCGGGGGGGAACAATGAGCAGTTCTTC
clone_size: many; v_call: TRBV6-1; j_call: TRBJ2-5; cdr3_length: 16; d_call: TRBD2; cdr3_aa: CASSSGTSGGLGTQYF; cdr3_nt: TGTGCCAGCAGTTCCGGGACTAGCGGGGGGCTGGGGACCCAGTACTTC
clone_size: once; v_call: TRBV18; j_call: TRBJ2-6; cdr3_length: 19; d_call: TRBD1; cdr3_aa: CASSPSWAGGFSGANVLTF; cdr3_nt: TGTGCCAGCTCACCCTCCTGGGCAGGGGGATTTTCTGGGGCCAACGTCCTGACTTTC
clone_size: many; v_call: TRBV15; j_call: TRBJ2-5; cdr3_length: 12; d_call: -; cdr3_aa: CATSKVRDTQYF; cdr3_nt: TGTGCCACCAGCAAAGTAAGAGATACCCAGTACTTC
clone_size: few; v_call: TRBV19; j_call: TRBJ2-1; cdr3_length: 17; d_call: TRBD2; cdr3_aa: CASSETSGGEVYNEQFF; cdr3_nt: TGTGCCAGTAGTGAGACTAGCGGGGGGGAGGTTTACAATGAGCAGTTCTTC
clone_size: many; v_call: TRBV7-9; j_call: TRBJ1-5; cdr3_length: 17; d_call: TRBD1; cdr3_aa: CASSSDYRDSVNQPQHF; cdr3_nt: TGTGCCAGCAGCTCAGATTACCGGGACAGCGTAAATCAGCCCCAGCATTTT
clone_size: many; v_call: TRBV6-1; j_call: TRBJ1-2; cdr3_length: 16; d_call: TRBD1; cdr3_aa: CASSEEVTGDSYGYTF; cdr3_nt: TGTGCCAGCAGTGAAGAGGTGACAGGGGATAGTTATGGCTACACCTTC
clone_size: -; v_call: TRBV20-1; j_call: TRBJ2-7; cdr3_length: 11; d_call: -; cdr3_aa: CSASMGPEQYF; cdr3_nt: TGCAGTGCTAGTATGGGGCCTGAGCAGTACTTC